This TCR beta chain was observed in a study of cytomegalovirus exposure and HLA in healthy donors. The primer mix had 60 Vbeta and 13 Jbeta primers. Only in-frame clones appear in the TCRdb table, and some are missing; sequencing was by immunoSEQ multiplex PCR. The sample has about 120,000 clones, 9% to 10% seen once. This clone was counted only a few times. Germline lookup yields CDR1 SGHTA and CDR2 FQGNSA. The CDR3 runs 17 residues. V was trimmed by 2 bases and J by 9 bases, leaving 20 bases between them. Sequences were obtained from PBMCs. This clonotype was sampled from a young man in good health and CMV-seronegative. The J gene is TRBJ1-6, the V gene TRBV7-2; D is unresolved. DNA of the CDR3: TGTGCCAGCAGCTTAAGGGAGTCACGGGAGAGGAGTTCACCCCTCCACTTT. Translated: CASSLRESRERSSPLHF. The entire variable domain, with the rest obtained from reference TRBV7-2 and TRBJ1-6, is as follows: GAGVSQSPSNKVTEKGKDVELRCDPISGHTALYWYRQSLGQGLEFLIYFQGNSAPDKSGLPSDRFSAERTGGSVSTLTIQRTQQEDSAVYLCASSLRESRERSSPLHFGNGTRLTVT.